There are many counts of the clone carrying this T cell receptor beta chain. Its antigen is as yet unknown. From germline, CDR1 is SGHAT and CDR2 FQDESV (reference sequence). Deletions cut 4 bases from V and 4 bases from J, with 17 bases between. The CDR3 is made up of 17 amino acids. This sample is part of a study of blood T cells in healthy people across ages. Regarding the study as a whole: Greater diversity and more naive CD4+ cells were seen in long-lived donors than in aged donors. Researchers judged that diversity estimates from one million T cells fell short of true values.

They isolated at least 6 million PBMCs from each sample. Then a second PCR, running about 6 to 12 cycles, was carried out with a sample-barcoded 5' primer and a J-beta primer mix. Unique molecular identifiers of 12 random nucleotides labeled each cDNA. In TCRdb, the 5' RACE reads were re-called with MiXCR into one record per CDR3 protein. Of hundreds of thousands of distinct CDR3 sequences listed, approximately 29% are singletons. J is TRBJ2-6 and V is TRBV11-1, with a possible D match to TRBD2 (6 bases). This receptor was identified in a woman older than 75 in good health. Specimen: blood. The chain's CDR3 is CASSSLPGLAGANVLTF. The DNA for the CDR3 is TGTGCCAGCAGCTCCCTGCCGGGACTTGCCGGGGCCAACGTCCTGACTTTC.